These 25 T cell receptor beta chains share one sample of origin, sequenced in a study of siplizumab effects on memory and regulatory T cells. This table comes from immunoSEQ multiplex PCR, and its TCRdb copy is limited to in-frame clones, with some not included. The sample includes around 120,000 clones, less than 95% seen only once; the top ten take roughly 1.5%. Source material: non-Treg CD4+ T cells sorted from blood. The receptors derive from a human donor in good health.

The chain carries TRBV6-6 and TRBJ1-1; D gene ambiguous. Looked up from germline, CDR1 is MNHNY and CDR2 is SVGAGI (reference sequence). The CDR3 runs to 10 residues. V was cut by 8 bases and J by 7 bases, with 8 bases left in between. CDR3 protein: CASGPYEAFF. In DNA form, the CDR3 reads TGTGCCAGCGGACCGTATGAAGCTTTCTTT.

This sequence joins TRBV12-5 and TRBJ2-6, with TRBD2 as a possible D gene (6 bases). There are 20 residues in the CDR3. V lost 0 bases to trimming and J lost 4 bases, with 22 bases between them. From germline, CDR1 is LGHNT and CDR2 FRNRAP. CDR3 DNA sequence: TGTGCTAGTGGTTTGGTACTTGGACGGGAGATCTCTTGGGGGGCCAACGTCCTGACTTTC. It encodes CASGLVLGREISWGANVLTF.

The chain carries TRBV5-1 and TRBJ2-5; 10 bases line up with TRBD1. V dropped 2 bases and J dropped 5; count of bases not matched to a gene: 9. CDR3 length equals 16 residues. Per the germline V gene, CDR1 is SGHRS and CDR2 is YFSETQ. The CDR3 DNA is TGCGCCAGCAGCTTTTTACCGACAGGGGGCAGCGAGACCCAGTACTTC. Translating gives CASSFLPTGGSETQYF.

V is TRBV5-1 and J is TRBJ2-5, with D possibly TRBD1 on 6 matching bases. Germline loops: CDR1 SGHRS, CDR2 YFSETQ. There are 15 residues in the CDR3. Trimming removed 2 bases from V and 1 base from J, with 12 bases in between. CDR3 bases: TGCGCCAGCAGCTTAATGACAGGCATCCAAGAGACCCAGTACTTC. Its protein is CASSLMTGIQETQYF.

This chain links TRBV18 with TRBJ1-5, with D perhaps matching TRBD1 (5 bases). The V end was cut by 2 bases, the J end by 1 base, with 9 bases between. The CDR3 runs to 15 residues. The V gene's germline CDR1 is KGHSH and CDR2 LQKENI. The CDR3 DNA is TGTGCCAGCTCACCAGTGGCAGGGAGCAATCAGCCCCAGCATTTT. As protein: CASSPVAGSNQPQHF.

CDR3 residues: CASSLEFEQYF. DNA of the CDR3: TGTGCCAGCAGCTTAGAGTTCGAGCAGTACTTC. The gene calls are TRBV7-8 and TRBJ2-7; no clear D gene. V lost 1 base to trimming and J lost 6 bases, with 4 bases between them. Germline V CDR1 and CDR2: SGHVS, FQNEAQ. The CDR3 runs to 11 residues.

V gene TRBV5-1 combines with J gene TRBJ1-2; 7 nucleotides agree with TRBD1. Germline lookup yields CDR1 SGHRS and CDR2 YFSETQ. Trimming at V came to 3 bases and at J to 8 bases, leaving 10 bases not matched to a gene. The CDR3 loop spans 14 amino acids. The CDR3 nucleotides are TGCGCCAGCAGCTGGGGGACCACAGGGGAAGGCTACACCTTC. Translation: CASSWGTTGEGYTF.

The J gene is TRBJ1-1, the V gene TRBV2; D gene unclear. Germline V gene data show CDR1 as SNHLY and CDR2 as FYNNEI. Trimming pared 6 bases from V and 1 base from J, leaving 9 bases between. This CDR3 comprises 13 residues. CDR3 sequence (DNA): TGTGCCAGCAGGAAGGAAGGGAACACTGAAGCTTTCTTT. Its protein product is CASRKEGNTEAFF.

The chain has TRBV5-1 and TRBJ2-7, with 8 bases matching TRBD1. From germline, CDR1 is SGHRS and CDR2 YFSETQ. The CDR3 contains 13 residues. J gave up 3 bases and V 4 bases, and 3 bases lay outside the gene matches. CDR3: CASSHGQGYEQYF. CDR3 sequence (DNA): TGCGCCAGCAGCCATGGACAGGGCTACGAGCAGTACTTC.

The chain employs TRBV2 and TRBJ2-2; D is possibly TRBD2 (6 bases). Germline CDR1 reads SNHLY; CDR2 reads FYNNEI. The CDR3 spans 13 residues. The V and J ends lost 3 bases and 5 bases respectively, with 7 bases between them. This CDR3 reads CASSEEGTGELFF. CDR3 DNA sequence: TGTGCCAGCAGTGAGGAGGGTACCGGGGAGCTGTTTTTT.

The chain carries TRBV7-2 and TRBJ2-1, with 8 bases identical to TRBD2. J gave up 8 bases and V 5 bases, and 14 bases lay outside the gene matches. This CDR3 region has 16 residues. The germline gives CDR1 SGHTA, CDR2 FQGNSA. CDR3 in DNA: TGTGCCAGCAGCCAAATCGGGACTAGTAATGGGGATGAGCAGTTCTTC. Amino acids: CASSQIGTSNGDEQFF.

This clone was counted a single time. The genes are TRBV15 and TRBJ1-2, with D possibly matching TRBD1 (5 bases). Germline assignment: CDR1 LNHNV and CDR2 YYDKDF (reference sequence). This CDR3 spans 14 amino acids. V lost 0 bases, J lost 2 bases, and 7 bases lay in between. CDR3 coding DNA: TGTGCCACCAGCAGAGATCGACAGAACTATGGCTACACCTTC. This gives the protein CATSRDRQNYGYTF.

The V and J genes are TRBV19 and TRBJ2-5, with 7 bases aligning to TRBD2. Per the germline V gene, CDR1 is LNHDA and CDR2 is SQIVND (reference sequence). The CDR3 is 16 residues long. V was clipped by 7 bases and J by 4 bases; unmatched bases: 15. As DNA, the CDR3 is TGTGCCAGTAACCATCCGGCTAGCGGTGACCCAGAGACCCAGTACTTC. This encodes CASNHPASGDPETQYF.

This sequence joins TRBV5-3 and TRBJ1-1; tentative D call: TRBD1 (5 bases). TRBV5-3 is treated as an ORF (open reading frame) with a function not yet certain. The CDR3 is made up of 20 amino acids. Trimming shortened V by 0 bases and J by 4 bases, and 28 bases separated the two germline ends. The CDR3 coding sequence is TGTGCCAGAAGCTTGGGGTACCCGGAAGAAAAACGGCGGGGCGGCACTGAAGCTTTCTTT. It translates to CARSLGYPEEKRRGGTEAFF.

The chain carries TRBV25-1 and TRBJ1-3; TRBD1 aligns across 7 bases. Germline V CDR1 and CDR2: MGHDK, SYGVNS. V gave up 10 bases and J gave up 0 bases; unmatched junction bases: 9. The CDR3 is 15 residues long. The CDR3 coding sequence is TGTGCCACCCTTCGGGACAGCACCTCTGGAAACACCATATATTTT. It is translated as CATLRDSTSGNTIYF.

The chain is built from TRBV7-2 and TRBJ2-2, with TRBD1 matching over 9 bases. The CDR3 covers 14 residues. The V gene's germline CDR1 is SGHTA and CDR2 FQGNSA. The trim removed 1 base at V and 6 bases at J, leaving 0 bases unmatched. This chain's CDR3 is CASSLDRGPGELFF. The CDR3 bases are TGTGCCAGCAGCTTAGACAGGGGGCCCGGGGAGCTGTTTTTT.

This clone was seen a single time. The chain has TRBV7-2 and TRBJ2-3; D is unclear. The CDR3 loop spans 13 amino acids. Looked up from germline, CDR1 is SGHTA and CDR2 is FQGNSA. V shed 3 bases and J shed 2 bases, with 6 bases lying between them. CDR3 region: CASSFGVTDTQYF. For the CDR3, the DNA is TGTGCCAGCAGCTTTGGAGTCACAGATACGCAGTATTTT. Variable domain in full (rest from reference TRBV7-2 and TRBJ2-3): GAGVSQSPSNKVTEKGKDVELRCDPISGHTALYWYRQSLGQGLEFLIYFQGNSAPDKSGLPSDRFSAERTGGSVSTLTIQRTQQEDSAVYLCASSFGVTDTQYFGPGTRLTVL.

This chain uses TRBV19 with TRBJ2-2, with D hard to call. Per germline, CDR1 LNHDA and CDR2 SQIVND (reference sequence). The germline V and J ends were trimmed by 8 bases and 0 bases, with 7 bases remaining between them. This CDR3 region has 13 residues. CDR3 region: CASADANTGELFF. DNA of the CDR3: TGTGCCAGTGCAGATGCGAACACCGGGGAGCTGTTTTTT.

This clone has just one count. J is TRBJ1-2 and V is TRBV15; D ambiguous. This CDR3 has 14 amino acids. Trimming stripped 0 bases from V and 4 bases from J, with 9 bases between. The germline CDR1 and CDR2 sequences are LNHNV and YYDKDF (reference sequence). CDR3 nucleotide sequence: TGTGCCACCAGCAGAGATTTGGGGTCCTATGGCTACACCTTC. It yields the protein CATSRDLGSYGYTF.

The chain employs TRBV27 and TRBJ2-5, with 11 bases lining up with TRBD2. Germline V gene sequence: CDR1 MNHEY, CDR2 SMNVEV (reference sequence). Unmatched junction bases numbered 9, after V lost 3 bases and J lost 12 bases. The CDR3 loop spans 14 amino acids. The CDR3 sequence: CASSFIGTSGREYF. The CDR3 bases are TGTGCCAGCAGTTTTATCGGGACTAGCGGTAGAGAGTACTTC.

As DNA, the CDR3 is TGTGCCATCAGTGGGAACAGGGATGGCTACACCTTC. Protein: CAISGNRDGYTF. The chain combines TRBV10-3 with TRBJ1-2; TRBD1 is a possible D gene (6 bases). Looked up from germline, CDR1 is ENHRY and CDR2 is SYGVKD. V lost 4 bases and J lost 6, with 9 bases in between. The CDR3 is made up of 12 amino acids.

This clone was seen once. J is TRBJ1-4 and V is TRBV19, with D tentatively TRBD1 (6 bases). V gave up 3 bases and J gave up 5 bases, with 13 bases separating them. Germline lookup yields CDR1 LNHDA and CDR2 SQIVND (reference sequence). The CDR3 has 15 amino acids. For the CDR3, the DNA is TGTGCCAGTAGTATGCCGCAGGGGACGAATGAAAAACTGTTTTTT. This encodes CASSMPQGTNEKLFF.

This clone has a single count. The chain couples TRBV18 to TRBJ2-2, with a weak D call TRBD1 (6 bases). Trimming cost V 6 bases and J 3 bases, with 14 bases left between them. Germline CDR1 KGHSH, CDR2 LQKENI. The CDR3 spans 15 residues. The CDR3 here is CASSPRQDYTGELFF. The DNA of the CDR3 is TGTGCCAGCTCCCCCAGACAGGATTACACCGGGGAGCTGTTTTTT.

The chain has TRBV6-4 and TRBJ1-6, with TRBD1 as a possible D gene (6 bases). This CDR3 region has 13 residues. V lost 7 bases and J 7 bases, leaving 11 bases between the germline ends. From germline, CDR1 is MRHNA and CDR2 SNTAGT. This CDR3 is CASKAGTNSPLHF. The CDR3 DNA sequence: TGTGCCAGCAAGGCAGGGACAAATTCACCCCTCCACTTT.

The rearrangement links TRBV11-2 to TRBJ2-7; D call uncertain. Germline V gives CDR1 SGHAT, CDR2 FQNNGV. This CDR3 comprises 11 residues. Trimming shortened V by 1 base and J by 6 bases, and 4 bases separated the two germline ends. CDR3 in amino acids: CASSLASEQYF. In nucleotides, the CDR3 is TGTGCCAGCAGCTTAGCGTCCGAGCAGTACTTC.